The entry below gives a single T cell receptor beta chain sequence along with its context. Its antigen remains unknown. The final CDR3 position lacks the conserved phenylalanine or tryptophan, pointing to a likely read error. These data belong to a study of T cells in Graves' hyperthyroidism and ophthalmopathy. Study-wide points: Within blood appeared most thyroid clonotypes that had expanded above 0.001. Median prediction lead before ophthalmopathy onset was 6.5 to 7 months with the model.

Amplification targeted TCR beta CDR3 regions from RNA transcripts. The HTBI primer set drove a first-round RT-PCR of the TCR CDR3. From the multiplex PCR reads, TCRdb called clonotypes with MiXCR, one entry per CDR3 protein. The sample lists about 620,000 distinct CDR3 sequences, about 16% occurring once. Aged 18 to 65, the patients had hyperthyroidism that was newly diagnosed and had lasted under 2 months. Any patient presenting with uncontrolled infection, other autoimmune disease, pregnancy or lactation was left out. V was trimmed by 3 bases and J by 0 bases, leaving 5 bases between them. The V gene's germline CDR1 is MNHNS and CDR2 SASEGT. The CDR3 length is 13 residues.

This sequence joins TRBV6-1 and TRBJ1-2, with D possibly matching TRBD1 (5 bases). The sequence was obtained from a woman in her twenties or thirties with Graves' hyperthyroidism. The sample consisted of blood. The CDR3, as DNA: TGTGCCAGCAGTGACAGGGCTAACTATGGCTACACCTCC. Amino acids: CASSDRANYGYTS.